This T cell receptor (beta chain) derives from a study of shared clonotypes between healthy human individuals. Study-wide results and caveats: Genetic and exposure-history diversity was limited by the few donors. An expected dependence of interdonor clonotype sharing on sequencing depth was noted. Generation of non-shared clonotypes was less probable than generation of clonotypes shared by all four donors.

Assay used: immunoSEQ multiplex PCR; TCRdb lists only in-frame clones, some missing. The sample lists hundreds of thousands of clones, approximately 79% seen once, with 9% to 12% in the top ten. Partitioning of CD4+ cells yielded a CD45RA+ naive subset and a CD45RA-negative memory subset. About this clone itself: Its antigen remains unknown.

V was trimmed by 6 bases and J by 8 bases, leaving 16 bases between them. This CDR3 is 12 amino acids long. Germline CDR1 SQVTM, CDR2 ANQGSEA. The source of this sequence is a man aged 25 to 40 in good health. Sequenced sample: memory CD4+ T cells sorted from blood. The subset: CD45RA-negative fraction. The V call is TRBV29-1, the J call TRBJ1-2; D is perhaps TRBD1 (6 bases). In DNA form, the CDR3 reads TGCAGCGTGGTGGTGGGGGCGAGCGGCTACACCTTC. Translating gives CSVVVGASGYTF.